These 27 T cell receptor beta chains were all obtained from the same sample, sequenced in a study of Graves' ophthalmopathy and Graves' hyperthyroidism. The authors amplified TCR beta CDR3 regions, and they did so from RNA transcripts for repertoire sequencing. HTBI primers primed a first-round RT-PCR, and a second-round multiplex PCR followed. One entry per CDR3 protein results from TCRdb running MiXCR on the multiplex PCR reads. The repertoire has 650,000 to 800,000 distinct CDR3 sequences, about 40% of them found once; the top ten carry roughly 3%. Sequencing used peripheral blood. All receptors come from an adult man with Graves' ophthalmopathy.

Note on this clonotype: At one end the junction does not follow the germline gene, possibly because of a read error. This chain links TRBV25-1 with TRBJ2-5; 9 bases match TRBD1. The CDR3 extends over 15 amino acids. The germline V gene has CDR1 MGHDK and CDR2 SYGVNS. CDR3: CACSAETGGQETQYF. The CDR3 coding sequence is TGTGCCTGCAGTGCAGAGACAGGGGGACAAGAGACCCAGTACTTC.

Note on this clonotype: This could be a read error, since a much larger clone is one nucleotide away. The V call is TRBV6-5, the J call TRBJ1-1; 7 bases agree with TRBD1. The CDR3 runs 13 residues. Germline CDR1 is MNHEY and CDR2 is SVGAGI. The V segment lost 8 bases and the J segment 0 bases; nucleotides outside the gene matches: 3. As DNA, the CDR3 is TGTGCCAGCGGGACAGAGTTGAACACTGAAGCTTTCTTT. Protein product: CASGTELNTEAFF.

The genes are TRBV25-1 and TRBJ1-4; D is uncertain. CDR3 length: 15 residues. Germline V gene lookup returns CDR1 MGHDK and CDR2 SYGVNS. V was pared by 5 bases and J by 4 bases, with 14 bases between. In DNA, the CDR3 is TGTGCCAGCAGTTTCGCGGGTGGAGGTAATGAAAAACTGTTTTTT. It translates to CASSFAGGGNEKLFF.

The chain joins TRBV24-1 to TRBJ2-5; 11 nucleotides line up with TRBD2. The CDR3 runs 14 residues. Germline V lookup: CDR1 KGHDR, CDR2 SFDVKD. V lost 7 bases, J lost 4 bases, and 4 bases stayed unmatched. CDR3 in amino acids: CATSIGLAGETQYF. As DNA, the CDR3 is TGTGCCACCAGCATAGGACTAGCGGGAGAGACCCAGTACTTC.

This clonotype was detected many times. This chain connects TRBV2 to TRBJ1-5; no clear D gene. Per germline, CDR1 SNHLY and CDR2 FYNNEI. This CDR3 contains 16 residues. The V end was cut by 4 bases, the J end by 2 bases, with 15 bases between. The CDR3 coding sequence is TGTGCCAGCAGTGCTACTACATTGACTGGCAATCAGCCCCAGCATTTT. Encoded protein: CASSATTLTGNQPQHF. Full variable domain (remainder filled in from reference TRBV2 and TRBJ1-5): EPEVTQTPSHQVTQMGQEVILRCVPISNHLYFYWYRQILGQKVEFLVSFYNNEISEKSEIFDDQFSVERPDGSNFTLKIRSTKLEDSAMYFCASSATTLTGNQPQHFGDGTRLSIL.

Only a few counts were recorded for this clonotype. The chain joins TRBV7-9 to TRBJ2-5; weak D call: TRBD2 (5 bases). The CDR3 loop spans 18 amino acids. V was shortened by 5 bases and J by 6 bases, with 28 bases between the two germline ends. Germline CDR1 reads SEHNR; CDR2 reads FQNEAQ (reference sequence). CDR3 sequence: CASSQEGNRRLGSKTQYF. CDR3 sequence (DNA): TGTGCCAGCAGCCAAGAGGGAAACAGACGGCTCGGCTCAAAGACCCAGTACTTC.

A word on this clonotype: This sequence may be a read error, since a much larger clone differs from it by one base. The chain joins TRBV20-1 to TRBJ1-6; no clear D gene. The CDR3 covers 13 residues. CDR1 and CDR2 from the germline V gene are DFQATT and SNEGSKA (reference sequence). Trimming shortened V by 6 bases and J by 7 bases, and 13 bases separated the two germline ends. DNA for the CDR3: TGCAGTGCCCCAACAAGAATCAATTCACCCCTCCACTTT. This translates into CSAPTRINSPLHF.

This clonotype occurred many times. This chain links TRBV29-1 with TRBJ2-6; D is unclear. V lost 1 base, J lost 2 bases, and 12 bases lay in between. CDR3 length: 16 residues. The germline gives CDR1 SQVTM, CDR2 ANQGSEA. The CDR3 DNA reads as TGCAGCGTTGAAGGGGTAAGGGCTGCTGGGGCCAACGTCCTGACTTTC. Residues: CSVEGVRAAGANVLTF.

V is TRBV29-1 and J is TRBJ1-3; D uncertain. The V and J ends lost 2 bases and 4 bases respectively, with 15 bases between them. The CDR3 loop spans 15 amino acids. Germline lookup yields CDR1 SQVTM and CDR2 ANQGSEA. CDR3 in amino acids: CSVEHILAGGNTIYF. As DNA, the CDR3 is TGCAGCGTTGAACATATACTAGCGGGAGGAAACACCATATATTTT. Based on the CDR3 plus reference TRBV29-1 and TRBJ1-3, the full variable domain is SAVISQKPSRDICQRGTSLTIQCQVDSQVTMMFWYRQQPGQSLTLIATANQGSEATYESGFVIDKFPISRPNLTFSTLTVSNMSPEDSSIYLCSVEHILAGGNTIYFGEGSWLTVV.

As concerns this clonotype: This could be a read error, since a much larger clone is one nucleotide away. The chain joins TRBV2 to TRBJ2-2; D gene unclear. Germline CDR1 SNHLY, CDR2 FYNNEI. The V and J ends lost 8 bases and 4 bases respectively, with 5 bases between them. This CDR3 is built from 11 residues. In DNA, the CDR3 is TGTGCCAGCCGGAGCACCGGGGAGCTGTTTTTT. Amino acid sequence: CASRSTGELFF.

This clonotype was counted ten times or more. The gene calls are TRBV29-1 and TRBJ1-2; TRBD1 matches at 9 bases. There are 14 residues in the CDR3. Losses at the gene ends were 4 bases for V and 8 bases for J; bases not matched to a gene: 11. Germline V lookup: CDR1 SQVTM, CDR2 ANQGSEA. CDR3 residues: CSVGPGQGKGGYTF. CDR3 coding DNA: TGCAGCGTTGGACCGGGACAGGGTAAAGGGGGCTACACCTTC.

This clonotype was found many times. The V call is TRBV6-6, the J call TRBJ1-2, with TRBD1 identical over 7 bases. This CDR3 region has 13 residues. Per the germline V gene, CDR1 is MNHNY and CDR2 is SVGAGI (reference sequence). Germline trimming cut 5 bases from V and 8 bases from J; bases unmatched to any gene: 8. This chain's CDR3 is CASSPDRDGGYTF. CDR3 nucleotide sequence: TGTGCCAGCAGTCCTGACAGGGATGGAGGCTACACCTTC.

This chain joins TRBV7-8 and TRBJ1-1, with D uncertain. Germline V CDR1 and CDR2: SGHVS, FQNEAQ. The CDR3 runs to 14 residues. Trimming took off 8 bases at V and 5 bases at J, with 18 bases between the two ends. CDR3 coding DNA: TGTGCCAGCGCAGCTTGGGTTACGGATACTGAAGCTTTCTTT. Translated, it gives CASAAWVTDTEAFF.

The chain employs TRBV15 and TRBJ1-5; TRBD1 aligns across 8 bases. The CDR3 has 14 residues. The J segment lost 6 bases and the V segment lost 3 bases, leaving 4 bases of the junction unmatched. The germline V gene encodes CDR1 LNHNV and CDR2 YYDKDF (reference sequence). CDR3 in amino acids: CATSSTGGTQPQHF. CDR3 nucleotide sequence: TGTGCCACCAGCAGTACAGGGGGAACTCAGCCCCAGCATTTT.

The V gene is TRBV7-9, the J gene TRBJ2-5; 8 nucleotides align to TRBD2. Germline V gives CDR1 SEHNR, CDR2 FQNEAQ (reference sequence). J was trimmed by 5 bases and V by 5 bases; bases with no gene match: 13. CDR3 size: 16 residues. The DNA of the CDR3 is TGTGCCAGCAGCACACGGACTAGCTTTGGGCCCGAGACCCAGTACTTC. Protein: CASSTRTSFGPETQYF.

This clonotype has a single count. This sequence joins TRBV29-1 and TRBJ1-2; D is ambiguous. Germline V gives CDR1 SQVTM, CDR2 ANQGSEA. The CDR3 spans 11 residues. With 8 bases removed from V and 4 bases from J, the gap between germline ends came to 11 bases. For the CDR3, the DNA is TGCAGCACCCAAGGAAGCTATGGCTACACCTTC. Amino acids: CSTQGSYGYTF.

This chain links TRBV7-9 with TRBJ2-5; 12 nucleotides line up with TRBD2. V shed 4 bases, J shed 2 bases, and the junction held 5 bases outside the gene matches. The CDR3 covers 16 residues. CDR1 and CDR2 (germline): SEHNR, FQNEAQ (reference sequence). The CDR3 is CASSYGGTSGQETQYF. DNA for the CDR3: TGTGCCAGCAGCTACGGGGGGACTAGCGGGCAAGAGACCCAGTACTTC.

With regard to this clonotype: It may be a read error: a sequence one base away is much more abundant. The chain employs TRBV7-9 and TRBJ2-5, with D perhaps matching TRBD1 (6 bases). The closer fit of TRBJ2-1 to the DNA end suggests the J call may be wrong. The germline V gene has CDR1 SEHNR and CDR2 FQNEAQ (reference sequence). CDR3 size: 12 residues. The CDR3 DNA sequence: TGTGCCAGCAGCATAGGGGGAACCGAGCAGTTCTTC. Translation gives CASSIGGTEQFF.

To note about this clonotype: A much larger clone lies a single base off, so this may be a read error. The CDR3 does not end in the conserved phenylalanine or tryptophan, so this is likely a read error. The chain employs TRBV5-6 and TRBJ2-5, with 10 positions matching TRBD1. Gene TRBJ2-7 matches the end of the DNA better, so the J call may be wrong. Germline CDR1 and CDR2: SGHDT and YYEEEE. The CDR3 totals 13 residues. The CDR3 protein is CASSLWDRGEQYL. DNA for the CDR3: TGTGCCAGCAGCTTGTGGGACAGGGGCGAGCAGTACCTC.

There are many counts of this clonotype. The V call is TRBV5-1, the J call TRBJ2-6, with 9 positions matching TRBD1. Germline CDR1 is SGHRS and CDR2 is YFSETQ. The J segment lost 0 bases and the V segment lost 7 bases, leaving 5 bases of the junction unmatched. The CDR3 runs 16 residues. The CDR3 reads CASGMTGGSGANVLTF. In DNA, the CDR3 is TGCGCCAGCGGAATGACAGGGGGCTCTGGGGCCAACGTCCTGACTTTC.

The chain links TRBV29-1 to TRBJ2-5; 14 bases agree with TRBD2. Germline V CDR1 and CDR2: SQVTM, ANQGSEA. The CDR3 loop spans 13 amino acids. Trimming took 5 bases from V and 7 from J; bases not matched to a gene: 3. The CDR3 sequence: CSVRLAGGGTQYF. In DNA form, the CDR3 reads TGCAGCGTTCGACTAGCGGGAGGGGGGACCCAGTACTTC.

This clonotype appeared many times. V usage is TRBV5-1 and J usage is TRBJ2-2; possible D gene TRBD2, 6 bases. Trimming removed 5 bases from V and 6 bases from J, with 11 bases in between. Germline CDR1 is SGHRS and CDR2 is YFSETQ. The CDR3 length is 13 residues. Here the CDR3 DNA reads TGCGCCAGCAGACTAGCTTTAGCCGGGGAGCTGTTTTTT. The encoded protein is CASRLALAGELFF.

The chain uses TRBV9 and TRBJ1-1; tentatively, D is TRBD1 (6 bases). The CDR3 is 14 amino acids. Germline CDR1 and CDR2: SGDLS and YYNGEE. V gave up 3 bases and J gave up 1 base, with 10 bases separating them. CDR3 loop: CASSAWTANTEAFF. The CDR3, as DNA: TGTGCCAGCAGCGCGTGGACAGCGAACACTGAAGCTTTCTTT.

The J gene is TRBJ2-2, the V gene TRBV12-5; D gene ambiguous. V dropped 2 bases and J dropped 1 base, with 8 bases sitting between them. Per the germline V gene, CDR1 is LGHNT and CDR2 is FRNRAP. The CDR3 is 15 amino acids. The CDR3 sequence: CASGLWAKNTGELFF. CDR3 bases: TGTGCTAGTGGTTTGTGGGCCAAGAACACCGGGGAGCTGTTTTTT.

This clonotype was recorded at least ten times. The J gene is TRBJ1-3, the V gene TRBV7-6; D may be TRBD1 (6 bases). This CDR3 contains 15 residues. Germline CDR1 SGHVS, CDR2 FNYEAQ. With 5 bases removed from V and 2 bases from J, the gap between germline ends came to 13 bases. CDR3 region: CASSAGALTGNTIYF. CDR3 in DNA: TGTGCCAGCAGCGCGGGGGCTCTGACTGGAAACACCATATATTTT.

In this sample, this clonotype turned up a few times. At one end, the junction sequence differs from germline, possibly due to a read error. The rearrangement uses TRBV10-3 and TRBJ2-7; D could derive from TRBD1 or TRBD2 (5 bases each). Per germline, CDR1 ENHRY and CDR2 SYGVKD. The CDR3 extends over 17 amino acids. The CDR3 loop reads CASSYPPHSGAWYEQYF. The CDR3 nucleotides are TGTGCCAGCAGTTACCCCCCTCATTCCGGGGCCTGGTACGAGCAGTACTTC.

Concerning this clonotype: A much larger clone differs from this one at a single base, so this may be a read error. The chain recombines TRBV25-1 with TRBJ2-6; D not resolved. The germline V and J ends were trimmed by 6 bases and 2 bases, with 8 bases remaining between them. Germline-derived CDR1 and CDR2 are MGHDK and SYGVNS. This CDR3 has 14 amino acids. For the CDR3, the DNA is TGTGCCAGCAGCCACCTCCCTGGGGCCAACGTCCTGACTTTC. It specifies CASSHLPGANVLTF.